The T cell receptor (beta chain) under discussion was sequenced for a study of shared T cell receptors in the human thymus. Concerning this clone itself: The same CDR3 arises from other DNA sequences in this sample as well.

The CDR3 has 12 amino acids. The ends were cut back, 5 bases at V and 5 bases at J, with 9 bases in the middle. Per germline, CDR1 MDHEN and CDR2 SYDVKM. TCRdb keeps only in-frame clones here, not all; method: immunoSEQ multiplex PCR. Altogether 500,000 to 750,000 clones are present, around 87% being singletons, with the ten largest covering approximately 0.01%. These same data were also listed under a study on human thymus T cells. From that report: Among the donors, all were healthy Finnish infants having corrective surgery for congenital heart defects.

This TCR came from a boy in the first two years of life with a congenital heart defect. V and J are TRBV28 and TRBJ2-5; D unclear. The sample comprised thymocytes. The CDR3: CASSPPRETQYF. Written as DNA, the CDR3 is TGTGCCAGCAGTCCCCCTCGGGAGACCCAGTACTTC.